This is a list of T cell receptor beta chains from one sample in a study of T-cell reconstitution after alpha-beta-depleted transplantation in children. TCRdb redid the calling of the PCR reads with MiXCR, one entry per CDR3 protein. Of about 580,000 distinct CDR3 sequences in the sample, 25% to 30% were seen once. Sequenced material: PBMCs, taken before TCRalphabeta/CD19-depleted stem cell transplant. Receptors were obtained from a boy less than two years old with Wiskott-Aldrich syndrome, due to receive a stem cell transplant. Both conserved end residues are part of each CDR3. D genes are given only for firm matches. Size values are once, few and many counts, or a class for expanded clones, and some rows have none.

size,V,D,J,DNA,CDR3
few,TRBV14,TRBD1,TRBJ2-7,TGTGCCAGCAGCCGGGACAGAACCTACGAGCAGTACTTC,CASSRDRTYEQYF
-,TRBV5-3,TRBD1,TRBJ1-2,TGTGCCAGAAGCAGGAGAAGCAGGGGGCACTATGGCTACACCTTC,CARSRRSRGHYGYTF
-,TRBV29-1,-,TRBJ1-1,TGCAGCGCCCTGTTGGGGGGCGCGGAAGGGAGTGAAGCTTTCTTT,CSALLGGAEGSEAFF
-,TRBV12-3/TRBV12-4,-,TRBJ2-1,TGTGCCAGCACCCTTGGGCGGACAGCCTACAATGAGCAGTTCTTC,CASTLGRTAYNEQFF
-,TRBV20-1,TRBD2,TRBJ2-5,TGCAGTGTCTTCGGGCGGGGGAGAGGGGAGACCCAGTACTTC,CSVFGRGRGETQYF
-,TRBV11-2,TRBD2,TRBJ2-1,TGTGCCAGCAGCCGACGCAGCGGGAGTGCCTACAATGAGCAGTTCTTC,CASSRRSGSAYNEQFF
few,TRBV20-1,TRBD1,TRBJ2-1,TGCAGTGCTAGAGGGGACAGTTACAATGAGCAGTTCTTC,CSARGDSYNEQFF
-,TRBV24-1,-,TRBJ1-1,TGTGCCACCAGTATCGGCCAGAACACTGAAGCTTTCTTT,CATSIGQNTEAFF
-,TRBV20-1,-,TRBJ1-1,TGCAGTGCTAAGATGAACACTGAAGCTTTCTTT,CSAKMNTEAFF
few,TRBV20-1,-,TRBJ2-4,TGCAGTGCTAGAGATAAGCGGAGGAAAAACATTCAGTACTTC,CSARDKRRKNIQYF
few,TRBV5-6,TRBD2,TRBJ2-1,TGTGCCAGCAGCTTGATTCGGACTAGTATCAGTGAGCAGTTCTTC,CASSLIRTSISEQFF
-,TRBV18,-,TRBJ2-2,TGTGCCAGCTCACTGGGTCCCATTTCCGGGGAGCTGTTTTTT,CASSLGPISGELFF
-,TRBV29-1,-,TRBJ1-4,TGCAGCGTTGGTAACTCAGGGTTCGGTAATGAAAAACTGTTTTTT,CSVGNSGFGNEKLFF
many,TRBV12-3/TRBV12-4,-,TRBJ1-2,TGTGCCAGCGGACAAAACTATGGCTACACCTTC,CASGQNYGYTF
few,TRBV6-6,-,TRBJ2-5,TGTGCCAGCATCCCGGGACAACAAGAGACCCAGTACTTC,CASIPGQQETQYF
-,TRBV29-1,TRBD1,TRBJ1-1,TGCAGCGTTGCGGGACAGGGGAAGAGGACTGAAGCTTTCTTT,CSVAGQGKRTEAFF
few,TRBV11-2,TRBD2,TRBJ2-1,TGTGCCAGCAGCTCACTGCGGGCGGGGACTAGCGGGAGTTCCTACAATGAGCAGTTCTTC,CASSSLRAGTSGSSYNEQFF
-,TRBV5-1,TRBD2,TRBJ2-1,TGCGCCAGCAGCCATGGACTAGCGGGCCACAATGAGCAGTTCTTC,CASSHGLAGHNEQFF
-,TRBV18,-,TRBJ2-7,TGTGCCAGCTCAGAACAGGAAAGCGACGAGCAGTACTTC,CASSEQESDEQYF
few,TRBV29-1,-,TRBJ2-3,TGCAGCGCCGGGGGGACAGTCACAGATACGCAGTATTTT,CSAGGTVTDTQYF
-,TRBV5-1,-,TRBJ2-5,TGCGCCAGCAGCTTGGACCCACCCCCCAGGAAAGAGACCCAGTACTTC,CASSLDPPPRKETQYF
few,TRBV5-1,-,TRBJ1-4,TGCGCCAGCAGCTACGCGGCTTTCAATGAAAAACTGTTTTTT,CASSYAAFNEKLFF
-,TRBV27,-,TRBJ1-1,TGTGCCAGCAGTATAAGATATAGGGGGGAAACTGAAGCTTTCTTT,CASSIRYRGETEAFF
-,TRBV6-2/TRBV6-3,-,TRBJ2-5,TGTGCCAGCAGTGACAGAAGGGGTCGAGAGACCCAGTACTTC,CASSDRRGRETQYF
few,TRBV24-1,TRBD1,TRBJ1-5,TGTGCCACCAGTAAGTCAGGGGGACTCCAGCCCCAGCATTTT,CATSKSGGLQPQHF
-,TRBV5-5,TRBD1,TRBJ2-1,TGTGCCAGCAGCCGACAGGGGGCGATTGACAATGAGCAGTTCTTC,CASSRQGAIDNEQFF
few,TRBV29-1,-,TRBJ2-5,TGCAGCGTTGAAGAGGGGGCACGGGAGACCCAGTACTTC,CSVEEGARETQYF
-,TRBV20-1,TRBD1,TRBJ1-5,TGCAGTGCTAGATCCGGGACAGATAGCAATCAGCCCCAGCATTTT,CSARSGTDSNQPQHF
-,TRBV18,-,TRBJ2-1,TGTGCCAGCTCACCACCTTGGACTAACTACAATGAGCAGTTCTTC,CASSPPWTNYNEQFF
-,TRBV27,-,TRBJ1-5,TGTGCCAGCAGGCAGGCCGGTCTTTTTCAGCCCCAGCATTTT,CASRQAGLFQPQHF
-,TRBV7-9,TRBD2,TRBJ2-1,TGTGCCAGCAGCCCGGCGGGAGTTTTAATCCATGAGCAGTTCTTC,CASSPAGVLIHEQFF
-,TRBV5-1,-,TRBJ2-3,TGCGCCAGCAGCGTCTCAGGGGACACAGATACGCAGTATTTT,CASSVSGDTDTQYF
few,TRBV27,TRBD2,TRBJ2-7,TGTGCCAGCAGCCGCAGGGTGGACTCCGGACTAGCCCACGAGCAGTACTTC,CASSRRVDSGLAHEQYF
-,TRBV20-1,-,TRBJ1-1,TGCAGTGCTAGAGAACGGGGGCTCTGGTACACTGAAGCTTTCTTT,CSARERGLWYTEAFF
-,TRBV10-1,-,TRBJ2-3,TGCGCCAGCAGCCAGGCGGGACATGGAGATACGCAGTATTTT,CASSQAGHGDTQYF
-,TRBV20-1,-,TRBJ1-4,TGCAGTGCTAGAGTTACGGAGGAACTGTTTTTT,CSARVTEELFF
-,TRBV3-1,-,TRBJ1-2,TGTGCCAGCAGCCCGACTCCTACTAACTATGGCTACACCTTC,CASSPTPTNYGYTF
-,TRBV18,TRBD1,TRBJ1-4,TGTGCCAGCTCACCACGGGCCGACAGGGGAGGTGAAAAACTGTTTTTT,CASSPRADRGGEKLFF
few,TRBV18,-,TRBJ1-1,TGTGCCAGCTCAACAACTACAGAGAACACTGAAGCTTTCTTT,CASSTTTENTEAFF
-,TRBV9,-,TRBJ2-2,TGTGCCAGCAGCGTAGGGACAGTATCTTCGGGCGGGGAGCTGTTTTTT,CASSVGTVSSGGELFF
-,TRBV20-1,TRBD2,TRBJ2-1,TGCAGTGCTAGAGATCAGGCTAGCGGGACCAATGAGCAGTTCTTC,CSARDQASGTNEQFF
few,TRBV28,-,TRBJ2-6,TGTGCCAGCAGTTTAACCAGGGCTGGGGCCAACGTCCTGACTTTC,CASSLTRAGANVLTF
few,TRBV12-3/TRBV12-4,TRBD2,TRBJ2-3,TGTGCCAGCAGTCCACCTAGCGGGGGCACAACAGATACGCAGTATTTT,CASSPPSGGTTDTQYF
-,TRBV5-6,-,TRBJ2-1,TGTGCCAGCAGCTTGGATGGTAGCGGTCAGAGCTCCTACAATGAGCAGTTCTTC,CASSLDGSGQSSYNEQFF
-,TRBV6-2/TRBV6-3,TRBD1,TRBJ2-1,TGTGCCAGCAGTCTTTACCGGGACAGGGCCTACAATGAGCAGTTCTTC,CASSLYRDRAYNEQFF
few,TRBV2,-,TRBJ2-2,TGTGCCAGGGAAGCGGGGAACACCGGGGAGCTGTTTTTT,CAREAGNTGELFF
-,TRBV5-1,-,TRBJ1-3,TGCGCCAGCAGCCCCGACGGTCTTGGAAACACCATATATTTT,CASSPDGLGNTIYF
few,TRBV6-5,TRBD2,TRBJ2-1,TGTGCCAGCAGTTACTCGACTAGCGGGTACAATGAGCAGTTCTTC,CASSYSTSGYNEQFF
-,TRBV18,TRBD2,TRBJ2-3,TGTGCCAGCTCACCACCGGGACTAGCGGGAGTAGATACGCAGTATTTT,CASSPPGLAGVDTQYF
few,TRBV28,TRBD2,TRBJ2-7,TGTGCCAGCAGTTCGAGCGGGAACTACGAGCAGTACTTC,CASSSSGNYEQYF
-,TRBV4-2,TRBD2,TRBJ2-2,TGTGCCAGCAGCCAAGATGGCGCGGGAGCGGAGAACGGGGAGCTGTTTTTT,CASSQDGAGAENGELFF
few,TRBV20-1,-,TRBJ2-1,TGCAGTGCTAGAAATCTCCAGGTCTCCCACAATGAGCAGTTCTTC,CSARNLQVSHNEQFF
-,TRBV5-1,-,TRBJ1-2,TGCGCCAGCAGCCCATCACTGGGACGGACCTATGGCTACACCTTC,CASSPSLGRTYGYTF
-,TRBV6-1,TRBD2,TRBJ2-3,TGTGCCAGCAGTCCCTTAGCGGGAGGAAGTGGAGATACGCAGTATTTT,CASSPLAGGSGDTQYF